This T cell receptor (beta chain) was recovered during a study of OX40 agonist ivuxolimab in advanced cancers. Here immunoSEQ multiplex PCR was the method, and the copy in TCRdb shows in-frame clones only, minus some. This table holds more than 55,000 clones, 81% found once. This clone has only one observation. This CDR3 spans 16 amino acids. V dropped 1 base and J dropped 5; count of bases not matched to a gene: 9. Per the germline V gene, CDR1 is MGHRA and CDR2 is YSYEKL. The TCR sequence derives from an adult with an advanced solid tumor such as melanoma, head and neck, liver or kidney cancer. The J gene is TRBJ2-5, the V gene TRBV4-1; 8 bases line up with TRBD2. Sequencing was performed on CD4+ or CD8+ T cells sorted from blood, taken in a trial of the OX40 agonist ivuxolimab. For the CDR3, the DNA is TGCGCCAGCAGCCAAGGGGCCGGGGGGGTCAGGGAGACCCAGTACTTC. Its translation is CASSQGAGGVRETQYF.